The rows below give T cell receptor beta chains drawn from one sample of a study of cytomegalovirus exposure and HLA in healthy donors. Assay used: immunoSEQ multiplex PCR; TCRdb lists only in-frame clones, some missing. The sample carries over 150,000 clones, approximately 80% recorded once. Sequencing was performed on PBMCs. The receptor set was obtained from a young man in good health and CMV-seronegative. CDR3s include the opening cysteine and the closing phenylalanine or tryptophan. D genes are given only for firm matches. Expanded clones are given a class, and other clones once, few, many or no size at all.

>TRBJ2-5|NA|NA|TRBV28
CASSLIGAAETQYF
TGTGCCAGCAGTTTAATAGGGGCCGCGGAGACCCAGTACTTC
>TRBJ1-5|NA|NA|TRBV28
CASFRENQPQHF
TGTGCCAGCTTCAGGGAAAATCAGCCCCAGCATTTT
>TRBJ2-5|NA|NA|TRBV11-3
CASSLTPTGGEEAQYF
TGTGCCAGCAGCTTAACCCCCACAGGGGGGGAAGAGGCCCAGTACTTC
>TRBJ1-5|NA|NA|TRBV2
CASRPTGDSNQPQHF
TGTGCCAGCCGGCCCACTGGAGATAGCAATCAGCCCCAGCATTTT
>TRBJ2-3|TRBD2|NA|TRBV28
CASSPGLAGEGTDTQYF
TGTGCCAGCAGTCCCGGACTAGCGGGAGAGGGCACAGATACGCAGTATTTT
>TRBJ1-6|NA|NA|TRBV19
CASSIDTGFRRNSPLHF
TGTGCCAGTAGTATAGACACAGGGTTCAGGAGGAATTCACCCCTCCACTTT
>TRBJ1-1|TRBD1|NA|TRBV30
CAWTRTGVTEAFF
TGTGCCTGGACAAGGACAGGGGTTACTGAAGCTTTCTTT
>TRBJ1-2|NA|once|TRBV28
CASSLLGQHYGYTF
TGTGCCAGCAGTTTATTAGGACAGCACTATGGCTACACCTTC
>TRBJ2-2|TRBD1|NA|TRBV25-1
CASSPINRGPGELFF
TGTGCCAGCAGTCCAATAAACAGGGGGCCGGGGGAGCTGTTTTTT
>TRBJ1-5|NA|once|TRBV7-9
CASSLGGTPEYHF
TGTGCCAGCAGCTTAGGTGGGACACCCGAATACCATTTT
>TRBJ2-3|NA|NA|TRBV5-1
CASSGAALRVTDTQYF
TGCGCCAGCAGCGGGGCAGCCCTAAGGGTAACAGATACGCAGTATTTT
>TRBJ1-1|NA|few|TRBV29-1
CSVERQGPEAFF
TGCAGCGTTGAGAGGCAGGGCCCTGAAGCTTTCTTT
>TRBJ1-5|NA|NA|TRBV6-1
CASSESQGPNQPQHF
TGTGCCAGCAGTGAATCGCAGGGCCCGAATCAGCCCCAGCATTTT
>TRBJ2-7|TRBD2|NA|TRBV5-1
CASSLGVGLAGLSYEQYF
TGCGCCAGCAGCTTGGGGGTGGGCCTAGCGGGCCTCTCCTACGAGCAGTACTTC
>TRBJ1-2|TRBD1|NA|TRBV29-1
CSVGARGTGGRNGYTF
TGCAGCGTTGGGGCTCGGGGGACAGGGGGAAGAAATGGCTACACCTTC
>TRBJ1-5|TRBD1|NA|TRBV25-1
CASSLGQGGNQPQHF
TGTGCCAGCAGTCTGGGACAGGGTGGCAATCAGCCCCAGCATTTT
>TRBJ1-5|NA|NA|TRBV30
CAWSGGIGGQEQPQHF
TGTGCCTGGAGTGGGGGAATTGGAGGTCAGGAGCAGCCCCAGCATTTT
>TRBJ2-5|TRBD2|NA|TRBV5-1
CASSSRLAGEETQYF
TGCGCCAGCAGCTCAAGACTAGCGGGAGAGGAGACCCAGTACTTC
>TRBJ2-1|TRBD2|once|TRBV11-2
CASSSLAGANNEQFF
TGTGCCAGCAGCTCCCTAGCGGGGGCAAACAATGAGCAGTTCTTC
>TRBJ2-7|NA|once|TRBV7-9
CASSFSSGAIEQYF
TGTGCCAGCAGCTTTTCCTCAGGGGCTATCGAGCAGTACTTC
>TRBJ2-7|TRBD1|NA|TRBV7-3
CASSLTRDSVLQYF
TGTGCCAGCAGCTTAACCCGGGACAGTGTTCTGCAGTACTTC
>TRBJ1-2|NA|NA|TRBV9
CASSVALSGKLHGYTF
TGTGCCAGCAGCGTTGCTCTCTCGGGGAAACTACATGGCTACACCTTC
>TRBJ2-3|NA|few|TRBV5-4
CASSLGPGIGYTDTQYF
TGTGCCAGCAGCTTGGGACCCGGGATAGGCTACACAGATACGCAGTATTTT
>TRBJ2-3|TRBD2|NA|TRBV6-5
CASSVGLATDTQYF
TGTGCCAGCAGTGTCGGACTAGCTACAGATACGCAGTATTTT
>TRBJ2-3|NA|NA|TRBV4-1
CASSQDQQVSPGTQYF
TGCGCCAGCAGCCAAGATCAACAGGTTTCTCCGGGTACGCAGTATTTT
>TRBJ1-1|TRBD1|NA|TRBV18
CASSRLPGTGDSNTEAFF
TGTGCCAGCTCACGGCTACCAGGGACAGGGGATTCCAACACTGAAGCTTTCTTT
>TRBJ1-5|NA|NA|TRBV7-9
CASSLEDRPHQPQHF
TGTGCCAGCAGCTTAGAAGACAGGCCCCATCAGCCCCAGCATTTT
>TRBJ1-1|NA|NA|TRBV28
CASSSLVGGGRTEAFF
TGTGCCAGCAGTTCTCTGGTTGGGGGCGGAAGAACTGAAGCTTTCTTT
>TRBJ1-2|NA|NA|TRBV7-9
CASSLQGCGYTF
TGTGCCAGCAGCTTGCAGGGGTGTGGCTACACCTTC
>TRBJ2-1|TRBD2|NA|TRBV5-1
CASSTGLAGSYNEQFF
TGCGCCAGCAGCACGGGACTAGCGGGGTCCTACAATGAGCAGTTCTTC
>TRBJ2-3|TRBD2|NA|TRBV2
CASLSSGRAGDTQYF
TGTGCCAGCCTCAGTAGCGGGAGGGCTGGAGATACGCAGTATTTT
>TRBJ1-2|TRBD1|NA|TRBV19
CASQRPGTGDYGYTF
TGTGCCAGTCAAAGGCCCGGGACAGGGGACTATGGCTACACCTTC
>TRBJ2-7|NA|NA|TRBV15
CATSRTLIYEQYF
TGTGCCACCAGCAGAACCTTAATTTACGAGCAGTACTTC
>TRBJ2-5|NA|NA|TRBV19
CASSIRGETQYF
TGTGCCAGTAGTATTAGGGGAGAGACCCAGTACTTC
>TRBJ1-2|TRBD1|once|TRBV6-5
CASSTPGTAHYGYTF
TGTGCCAGCAGTACCCCCGGGACAGCCCACTATGGCTACACCTTC
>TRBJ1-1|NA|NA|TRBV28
CACGTPMNTEAFF
TGTGCCTGCGGGACGCCTATGAACACTGAAGCTTTCTTT
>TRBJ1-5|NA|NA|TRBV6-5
CASSQTSGSNQPQHF
TGTGCCAGCAGTCAGACATCGGGGAGCAATCAGCCCCAGCATTTT
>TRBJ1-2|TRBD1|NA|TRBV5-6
CASTPTGYAYGYTF
TGTGCCAGCACCCCGACAGGGTACGCCTATGGCTACACCTTC
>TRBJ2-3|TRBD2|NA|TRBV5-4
CASSLGPGLAIDTQYF
TGTGCCAGCAGCTTGGGACCGGGACTAGCAATAGATACGCAGTATTTT
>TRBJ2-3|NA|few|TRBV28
CASWGRGDTQYF
TGTGCCAGTTGGGGGCGAGGAGATACGCAGTATTTT
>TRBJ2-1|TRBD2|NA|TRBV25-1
CASSEMGGRAVRNEQFF
TGTGCCAGCAGTGAAATGGGCGGGAGGGCCGTTAGGAATGAGCAGTTCTTC
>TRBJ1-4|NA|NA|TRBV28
CASINSGGVTNEKLFF
TGTGCCAGCATCAATTCGGGAGGTGTTACTAATGAAAAACTGTTTTTT
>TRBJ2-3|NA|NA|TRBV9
CASGQDASTDTQYF
TGTGCCAGCGGCCAGGATGCAAGCACAGATACGCAGTATTTT
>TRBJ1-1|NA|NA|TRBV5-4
CASSFLGSRDEAFF
TGTGCCAGCAGCTTCTTAGGGAGTCGGGATGAAGCTTTCTTT
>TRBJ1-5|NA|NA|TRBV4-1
CASSLQAATAHNQPQHF
TGCGCCAGCAGCCTCCAAGCAGCGACGGCCCACAATCAGCCCCAGCATTTT
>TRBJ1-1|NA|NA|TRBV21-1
CASVRGRAFF
TGTGCCAGCGTTCGGGGTCGGGCTTTCTTT
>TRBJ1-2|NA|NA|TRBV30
CAWSGARDYGYTF
TGTGCCTGGAGTGGTGCACGGGACTATGGCTACACCTTC
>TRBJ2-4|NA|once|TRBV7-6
CASSLGTSLAKNIQYF
TGTGCCAGCAGCTTAGGGACAAGTCTAGCCAAAAACATTCAGTACTTC
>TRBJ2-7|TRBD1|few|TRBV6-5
CASTVPGTGANEQYF
TGTGCCAGCACCGTCCCGGGGACAGGGGCTAACGAGCAGTACTTC
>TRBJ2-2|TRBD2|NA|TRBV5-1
CASSWLTSRELFF
TGCGCCAGCAGCTGGTTGACTAGCAGGGAGCTGTTTTTT
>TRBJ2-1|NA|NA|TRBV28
CASSIGTPNEQFF
TGTGCCAGCAGCATCGGGACTCCCAATGAGCAGTTCTTC